A single sample gave rise to the 25 T cell receptor beta chains below, sequenced in a study of blood T cell repertoires in COVID-19. The method was immunoSEQ multiplex PCR; TCRdb's version includes in-frame clones alone and lacks a portion of them. The table lists roughly 150,000 clones, 84% of them singletons. Specimen: peripheral blood. All receptors come from a woman of 80 years or more with acute or convalescent COVID-19.

The V gene is TRBV3-1 (or the pseudogene TRBV3-2), the J gene TRBJ2-1; 7 bases map to TRBD2. Germline CDR1 is LGHDT and CDR2 is YNNKEL (reference sequence). The V and J ends lost 7 bases and 5 bases, in that order; junction bases with no gene match: 5. CDR3 length equals 13 residues. This CDR3 is CASTGTMNNEQFF. CDR3 nucleotide sequence: TGTGCCAGCACCGGGACTATGAACAATGAGCAGTTCTTC.

The count of this clone is one. The V gene is TRBV4-2, the J gene TRBJ2-3; TRBD2 matches 8 bases. The CDR3 extends over 17 amino acids. J gave up 3 bases and V 0 bases, and 8 bases lay outside the gene matches. The germline V gene has CDR1 LGHNA and CDR2 YNFKEQ. CDR3 amino acids: CASSQDVQRGMTDTQYF. The DNA of the CDR3 is TGTGCCAGCAGCCAAGATGTACAGCGGGGGATGACAGATACGCAGTATTTT.

Written as DNA, the CDR3 is TGTGCCAGCAGCGCCCAGGCAGGGGCGCCGGACAATGAGCAGTTCTTC. Translating it yields CASSAQAGAPDNEQFF. The chain links TRBV9 to TRBJ2-1; possibly TRBD1 for D (6 bases). Per the germline V gene, CDR1 is SGDLS and CDR2 is YYNGEE. The CDR3 has 16 amino acids. Trimming shortened V by 3 bases and J by 5 bases, and 18 bases separated the two germline ends. Using reference TRBV9 and TRBJ2-1 for the parts outside the CDR3, the full variable domain is DSGVTQTPKHLITATGQRVTLRCSPRSGDLSVYWYQQSLDQGLQFLIQYYNGEERAKGNILERFSAQQFPDLHSELNLSSLELGDSALYFCASSAQAGAPDNEQFFGPGTRLTVL.

J is TRBJ2-1 and V is TRBV5-1; no definite D call. The CDR3 is made up of 15 amino acids. From germline, CDR1 is SGHRS and CDR2 YFSETQ. Deletions cut 4 bases from V and 1 base from J, with 12 bases between. CDR3 sequence: CASSRWSGSYNEQFF. The CDR3 bases are TGCGCCAGCAGCCGATGGTCGGGTTCCTACAATGAGCAGTTCTTC.

In this sample, this clone turned up once. The rearrangement uses TRBV5-4 and TRBJ1-6; 12 positions agree with TRBD1. CDR1 and CDR2 from the germline V gene are SGHNT and YYREEE (reference sequence). CDR3 length: 19 amino acids. J was trimmed by 5 bases and V by 3 bases; bases with no gene match: 12. The CDR3 bases are TGTGCCAGCAGCTCGAGCCCCCCGGGACAGGGGGCCGATAATTCACCCCTCCACTTT. As protein: CASSSSPPGQGADNSPLHF.

The chain links TRBV18 to TRBJ1-1, with 11 bases aligning to TRBD1. CDR3 size: 15 residues. Germline CDR1 KGHSH, CDR2 LQKENI. V lost 4 bases and J lost 0; bases outside the gene matches: 1. As DNA, the CDR3 is TGTGCCAGCTCACTGGGACAGGGGGTGAACACTGAAGCTTTCTTT. Amino acid sequence: CASSLGQGVNTEAFF.

The rearrangement joins TRBV27 to TRBJ1-6, with D hard to call. This CDR3 is built from 15 residues. V lost 6 bases and J lost 2, with 11 bases in between. From germline, CDR1 is MNHEY and CDR2 SMNVEV (reference sequence). The CDR3 here is CASRWGGTYNSPLHF. CDR3 nucleotides: TGTGCCAGCAGGTGGGGAGGAACCTATAATTCACCCCTCCACTTT.

V usage is TRBV14 and J usage is TRBJ2-5; TRBD2 agrees at 9 bases. The CDR3 is 16 residues long. J was trimmed by 5 bases and V by 4 bases; bases with no gene match: 11. Germline V lookup: CDR1 SGHDN, CDR2 FVKESK. CDR3 residues: CASSLLGSGRVETQYF. The CDR3 DNA follows: TGTGCCAGCAGCCTGCTGGGTAGCGGGAGAGTGGAGACCCAGTACTTC.

This chain links TRBV18 with TRBJ2-1, with D possibly TRBD2 on 6 matching bases. Germline CDR1 reads KGHSH; CDR2 reads LQKENI. The CDR3 extends over 16 amino acids. Trimming stripped 3 bases from V and 7 bases from J, with 19 bases between. The CDR3 spells CASSPLLASLGNEQFF. The CDR3 DNA reads TGTGCCAGCTCACCCTTACTAGCTAGTCTTGGGAATGAGCAGTTCTTC.

The CDR3 loop is CATSRDPYYEQYF. For the CDR3, the DNA is TGTGCCACCAGCAGAGATCCGTACTACGAGCAGTACTTC. The chain carries TRBV15 and TRBJ2-7; D not certain. The V end was cut by 0 bases, the J end by 3 bases, with 6 bases between. The length of the CDR3 is 13 residues. CDR1 and CDR2 (germline): LNHNV, YYDKDF (reference sequence).

CDR3 coding DNA: TGTGCCAGCAGTGAAGGACTGAATTATGGCTACACCTTC. This translates into CASSEGLNYGYTF. The chain carries TRBV6-1 and TRBJ1-2; no clear D gene. V was clipped by 1 base and J by 5 bases, with 8 bases between them. Germline V gene sequence: CDR1 MNHNS, CDR2 SASEGT. CDR3 length: 13 residues.

The chain couples TRBV5-4 to TRBJ2-1; 15 bases line up with TRBD2. With V trimmed by 4 bases and J by 6 bases, 2 bases remained unmatched. Germline CDR1 reads SGHNT; CDR2 reads YYREEE (reference sequence). The CDR3 runs 15 residues. DNA of the CDR3: TGTGCCAGCAGCCCGGGACTAGCGGGAGGCAATGAGCAGTTCTTC. It encodes CASSPGLAGGNEQFF.

The CDR3 nucleotides are TGCGCCAGCAGCCAAGATATGGGAATAGCGGGGGACCAAGAGACCCAGTACTTC. It encodes CASSQDMGIAGDQETQYF. The rearrangement uses TRBV4-3 and TRBJ2-5; 9 bases fit TRBD2. CDR1 is LGHNA, CDR2 YSLEER, per germline. The V segment lost 0 bases and the J segment 0 bases; nucleotides outside the gene matches: 8. CDR3 length equals 18 residues.

The chain recombines TRBV6-1 with TRBJ2-7; maybe TRBD1 (5 bases). CDR1 is MNHNS and CDR2 is SASEGT in the germline V gene. The CDR3 totals 14 residues. V lost 3 bases and J 6 bases, leaving 15 bases between the germline ends. The CDR3 nucleotides read TGTGCCAGCAGTGAGACGGCAGGGTTAGGCGAGCAGTACTTC. This encodes CASSETAGLGEQYF.

The chain combines TRBV3-1 (or the pseudogene TRBV3-2) with TRBJ2-2, with D unclear. Trimming cost V 0 bases and J 7 bases, with 6 bases left between them. In germline, CDR1 is LGHDT, CDR2 YNNKEL (reference sequence). The CDR3 totals 13 residues. CDR3 nucleotides: TGTGCCAGCAGCCAAGATCCCCGCGGGGAGCTGTTTTTT. Its translation is CASSQDPRGELFF.

This sequence joins TRBV5-6 and TRBJ2-2, with TRBD2 matching over 7 bases. The CDR3 totals 14 residues. Germline assignment: CDR1 SGHDT and CDR2 YYEEEE. Trimming cost V 4 bases and J 3 bases; bases outside gene matches: 3. The CDR3 here is CASSPGLHTGELFF. Written as DNA, the CDR3 is TGTGCCAGCAGCCCGGGACTACACACCGGGGAGCTGTTTTTT.

This clone was counted between two and nine times. This chain joins TRBV29-1 and TRBJ2-1, with 10 bases identical to TRBD1. The CDR3 has 16 residues. The germline gives CDR1 SQVTM, CDR2 ANQGSEA. Losses at the gene ends were 2 bases for V and 5 bases for J; bases not matched to a gene: 9. As DNA, the CDR3 is TGCAGCGTTGAAAAGGGGGACAGGGGAGGTCACAATGAGCAGTTCTTC. Its protein product is CSVEKGDRGGHNEQFF.

V usage is TRBV11-2 and J usage is TRBJ1-1, with TRBD1 as a possible D gene (6 bases). Per germline, CDR1 SGHAT and CDR2 FQNNGV. With 1 base removed from V and 9 bases from J, the gap between germline ends came to 12 bases. The CDR3 extends over 13 amino acids. The CDR3 is CASSLGTRGQAFF. Here the CDR3 DNA reads TGTGCCAGCAGCTTAGGTACCAGGGGTCAAGCTTTCTTT.

This chain connects TRBV4-3 to TRBJ2-1; 8 positions agree with TRBD2. CDR1 is LGHNA and CDR2 is YSLEER in the germline V gene. Trimming removed 2 bases from V and 4 bases from J; junction bases left unmatched: 10. CDR3 length equals 17 residues. The CDR3: CASSQNLLPGGYNEQFF. CDR3 coding DNA: TGCGCCAGCAGCCAAAATTTACTACCGGGGGGGTACAATGAGCAGTTCTTC.

The V call is TRBV6-6, the J call TRBJ2-1, with 8 bases identical to TRBD1. The V gene end was trimmed by 2 bases and the J gene end by 8 bases; junction bases not matched to a gene: 8. This CDR3 is 15 amino acids long. In germline, CDR1 is MNHNY, CDR2 SVGAGI (reference sequence). CDR3: CASSYQGTGVHEQFF. DNA for the CDR3: TGTGCCAGCAGTTACCAGGGGACAGGAGTTCATGAGCAGTTCTTC.

V is TRBV2 and J is TRBJ1-2; TRBD1 might be the D (6 bases). Trimming cost V 8 bases and J 7 bases, with 14 bases left between them. Germline CDR1 and CDR2: SNHLY and FYNNEI. The CDR3 covers 12 residues. The CDR3 DNA reads as TGTGCCAGCCAGGGACAAGGGTTTGGCTACACCTTC. It translates to CASQGQGFGYTF.

A few counts support this clone. This sequence joins TRBV3-1 (or the pseudogene TRBV3-2) and TRBJ1-1; TRBD1 matches at 10 bases. Germline-derived CDR1 and CDR2 are LGHDT and YNNKEL (reference sequence). The CDR3 runs 19 residues. V shed 6 bases and J 0 bases; nucleotides not matched to a gene: 16. CDR3 nucleotide sequence: TGTGCCAGCAGGCCTTACGACAGGGGGCGATTAAGTATGAACACTGAAGCTTTCTTT. The encoded protein is CASRPYDRGRLSMNTEAFF.

This clone was counted between two and nine times. This rearrangement joins TRBV6-2 or TRBV6-3 to TRBJ2-5; tentatively, D is TRBD1 (6 bases). Trimming stripped 4 bases from V and 2 bases from J, with 11 bases between. From germline, CDR1 is MNHEY and CDR2 SVGEGT. This CDR3 comprises 14 residues. CDR3 residues: CASSWGHKQETQYF. CDR3 nucleotide sequence: TGTGCCAGCAGTTGGGGACATAAACAAGAGACCCAGTACTTC.

This chain joins TRBV15 and TRBJ1-4; D perhaps matches TRBD1 (6 bases). CDR1 and CDR2 (germline): LNHNV, YYDKDF (reference sequence). V was cut by 3 bases and J by 2 bases, with 13 bases left in between. CDR3 length: 16 residues. DNA for the CDR3: TGTGCCACCAGCAGGAACCAACAGGGTACTAATGAAAAACTGTTTTTT. Amino acid sequence: CATSRNQQGTNEKLFF.

The chain is built from TRBV18 and TRBJ2-7; D ambiguous. CDR1 and CDR2 (germline): KGHSH, LQKENI. The CDR3 runs 12 residues. With 2 bases removed from V and 6 bases from J, the gap between germline ends came to 8 bases. The CDR3 nucleotides read TGTGCCAGCTCACCAGAACTGAGCGAGCAGTACTTC. Translating it yields CASSPELSEQYF.